This TCR beta chain was sequenced in a study of shared clonotypes between healthy human individuals. Germline loops: CDR1 SNHLY, CDR2 FYNNEI. The CDR3 covers 14 residues. V shed 9 bases, J shed 1 base, and the junction held 2 bases outside the gene matches. Sequencing used immunoSEQ multiplex PCR; TCRdb keeps in-frame clones, though not all of them. The sample has nearly 750,000 clones; around 70% are singletons. This clone has just a few counts. The TCR originated in a woman aged 25-40 years in good health. This chain joins TRBV2 and TRBJ2-3; 12 nucleotides agree with TRBD2. Sequenced input: memory CD4+ T cells sorted from blood. Subset meaning: CD45RA-negative fraction. The CDR3 sequence: CARRTSGGTDTQYF. In DNA form, the CDR3 reads TGTGCCAGGAGGACTAGCGGGGGCACAGATACGCAGTATTTT.